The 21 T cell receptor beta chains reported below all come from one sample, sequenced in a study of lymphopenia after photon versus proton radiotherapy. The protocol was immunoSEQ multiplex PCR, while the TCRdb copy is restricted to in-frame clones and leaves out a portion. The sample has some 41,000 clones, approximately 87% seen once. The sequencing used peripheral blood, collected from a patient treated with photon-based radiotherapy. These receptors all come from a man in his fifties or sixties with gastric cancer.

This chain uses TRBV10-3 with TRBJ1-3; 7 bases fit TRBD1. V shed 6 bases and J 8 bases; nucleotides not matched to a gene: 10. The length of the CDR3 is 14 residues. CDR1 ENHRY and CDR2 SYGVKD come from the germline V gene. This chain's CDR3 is CAIRLEGAQDTIYF. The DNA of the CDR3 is TGTGCCATCAGGTTGGAGGGGGCGCAGGACACCATATATTTT.

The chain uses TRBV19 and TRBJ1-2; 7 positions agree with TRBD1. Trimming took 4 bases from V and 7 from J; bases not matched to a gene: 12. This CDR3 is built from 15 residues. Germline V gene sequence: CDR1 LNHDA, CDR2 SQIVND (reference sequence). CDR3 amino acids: CASSTPGQMKAGYTF. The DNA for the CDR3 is TGTGCCAGTAGTACCCCGGGACAGATGAAAGCTGGCTACACCTTC.

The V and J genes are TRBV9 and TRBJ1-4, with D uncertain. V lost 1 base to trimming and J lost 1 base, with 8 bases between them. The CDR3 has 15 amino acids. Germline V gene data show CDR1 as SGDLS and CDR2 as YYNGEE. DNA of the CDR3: TGTGCCAGCAGCGTAAGTGGAAGAACTAATGAAAAACTGTTTTTT. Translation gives CASSVSGRTNEKLFF.

DNA of the CDR3: TGCAGCGTTGAACCCGGACAGATGAACACTGAAGCTTTCTTT. This gives the protein CSVEPGQMNTEAFF. This chain connects TRBV29-1 to TRBJ1-1; D is possibly TRBD1 (6 bases). From germline, CDR1 is SQVTM and CDR2 ANQGSEA. This CDR3 has 14 residues. Trimming took off 2 bases at V and 0 bases at J, with 10 bases between the two ends.

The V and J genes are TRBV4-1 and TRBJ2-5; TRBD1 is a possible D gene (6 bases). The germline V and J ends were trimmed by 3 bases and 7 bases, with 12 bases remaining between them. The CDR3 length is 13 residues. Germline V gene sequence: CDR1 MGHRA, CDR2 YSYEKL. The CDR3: CASSQIQGGTQYF. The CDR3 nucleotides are TGCGCCAGCAGCCAGATACAGGGCGGGACCCAGTACTTC.

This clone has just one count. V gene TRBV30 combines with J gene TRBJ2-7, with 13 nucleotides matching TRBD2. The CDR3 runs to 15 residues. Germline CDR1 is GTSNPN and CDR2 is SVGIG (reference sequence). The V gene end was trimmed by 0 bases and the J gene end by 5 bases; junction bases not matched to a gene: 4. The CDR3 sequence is CAWSVRGLAGDEQYF. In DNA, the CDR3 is TGTGCCTGGAGTGTACGAGGACTAGCGGGAGACGAGCAGTACTTC.

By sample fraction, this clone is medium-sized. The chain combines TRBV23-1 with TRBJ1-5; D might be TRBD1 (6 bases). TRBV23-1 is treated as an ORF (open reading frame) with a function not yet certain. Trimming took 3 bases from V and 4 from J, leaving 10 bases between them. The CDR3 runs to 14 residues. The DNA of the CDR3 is TGCGCCAGCAGTCACCCGAGGGGGAATCAGCCCCAGCATTTT. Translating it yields CASSHPRGNQPQHF.

The CDR3: CASSERTSGDLDHYEQYF. CDR3 nucleotide sequence: TGTGCCAGCAGCGAAAGGACTAGCGGGGATTTGGACCACTACGAGCAGTACTTC. V is TRBV7-9 and J is TRBJ2-7, with TRBD2 matching over 12 bases. CDR3 length: 18 residues. Germline V lookup: CDR1 SEHNR, CDR2 FQNEAQ (reference sequence). V lost 5 bases to trimming and J lost 3 bases; unmatched junction nucleotides: 14. Full variable domain (remainder filled in from reference TRBV7-9 and TRBJ2-7): DTGVSQNPRHKITKRGQNVTFRCDPISEHNRLYWYRQTLGQGPEFLTYFQNEAQLEKSRLLSDRFSAERPKGSFSTLEIQRTEQGDSAMYLCASSERTSGDLDHYEQYFGPGTRLTVT.

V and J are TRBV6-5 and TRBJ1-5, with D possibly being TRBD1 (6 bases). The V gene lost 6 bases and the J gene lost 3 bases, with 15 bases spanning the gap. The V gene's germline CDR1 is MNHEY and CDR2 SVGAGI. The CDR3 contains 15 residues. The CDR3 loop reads CASRKMTGYNQPQHF. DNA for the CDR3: TGTGCCAGCAGGAAGATGACAGGTTACAATCAGCCCCAGCATTTT.

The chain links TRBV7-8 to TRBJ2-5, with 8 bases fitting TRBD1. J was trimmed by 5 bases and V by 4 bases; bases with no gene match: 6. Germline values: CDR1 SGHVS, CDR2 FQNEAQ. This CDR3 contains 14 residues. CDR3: CASSSRGLGETQYF. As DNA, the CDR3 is TGTGCCAGCAGCTCCAGGGGGCTTGGGGAGACCCAGTACTTC. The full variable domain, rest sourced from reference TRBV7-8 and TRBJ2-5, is GAGVSQSPRYKVAKRGQDVALRCDPISGHVSLFWYQQALGQGPEFLTYFQNEAQLDKSGLPSDRFFAERPEGSVSTLKIQRTQQEDSAVYLCASSSRGLGETQYFGPGTRLLVL.

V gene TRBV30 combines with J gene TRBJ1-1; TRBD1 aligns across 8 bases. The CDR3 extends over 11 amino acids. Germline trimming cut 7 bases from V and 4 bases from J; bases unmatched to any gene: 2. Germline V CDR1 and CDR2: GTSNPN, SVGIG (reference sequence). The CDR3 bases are TGTGCCTACGGACAGGGCACTGAAGCTTTCTTT. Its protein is CAYGQGTEAFF. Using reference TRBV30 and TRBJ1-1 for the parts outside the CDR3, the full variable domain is SQTIHQWPATLVQPVGSPLSLECTVEGTSNPNLYWYRQAAGRGLQLLFYSVGIGQISSEVPQNLSASRPQDRQFILSSKKLLLSDSGFYLCAYGQGTEAFFGQGTRLTVV.

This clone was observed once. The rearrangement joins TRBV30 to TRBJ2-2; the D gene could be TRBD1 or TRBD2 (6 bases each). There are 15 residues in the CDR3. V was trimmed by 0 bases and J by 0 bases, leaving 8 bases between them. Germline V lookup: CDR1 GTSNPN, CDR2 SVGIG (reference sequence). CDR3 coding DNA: TGTGCCTGGAGTGTGGGGGGCGCGAACACCGGGGAGCTGTTTTTT. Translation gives CAWSVGGANTGELFF.

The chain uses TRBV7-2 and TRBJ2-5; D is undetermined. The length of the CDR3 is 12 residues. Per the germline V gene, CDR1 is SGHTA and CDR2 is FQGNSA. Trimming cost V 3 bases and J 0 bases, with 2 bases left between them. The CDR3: CASSLYQETQYF. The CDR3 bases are TGTGCCAGCAGCTTGTACCAAGAGACCCAGTACTTC.

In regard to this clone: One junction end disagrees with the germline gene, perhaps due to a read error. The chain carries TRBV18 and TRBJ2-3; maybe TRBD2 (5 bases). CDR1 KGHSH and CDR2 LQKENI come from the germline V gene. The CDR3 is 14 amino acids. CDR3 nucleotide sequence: TGTGCCAGCTCACAACTGGCTAGCAGAGATACGCAGTATTTT. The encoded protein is CASSQLASRDTQYF.

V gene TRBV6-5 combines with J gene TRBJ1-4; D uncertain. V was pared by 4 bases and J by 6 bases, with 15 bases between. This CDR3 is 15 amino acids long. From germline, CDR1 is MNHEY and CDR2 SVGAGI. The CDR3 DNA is TGTGCCAGCAGTTTTAGAAGCTTAAGGGATGAAAAACTGTTTTTT. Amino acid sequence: CASSFRSLRDEKLFF.

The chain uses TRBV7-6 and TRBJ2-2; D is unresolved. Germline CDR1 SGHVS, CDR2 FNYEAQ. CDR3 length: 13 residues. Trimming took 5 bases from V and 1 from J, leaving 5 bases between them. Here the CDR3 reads CASSILNTGELFF. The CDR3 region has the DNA TGTGCCAGCAGCATCCTGAACACCGGGGAGCTGTTTTTT. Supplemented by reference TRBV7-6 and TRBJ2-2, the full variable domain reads GAGVSQSPRYKVTKRGQDVALRCDPISGHVSLYWYRQALGQGPEFLTYFNYEAQQDKSGLPNDRFSAERPEGSISTLTIQRTEQRDSAMYRCASSILNTGELFFGEGSRLTVL.

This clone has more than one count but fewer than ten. Written as DNA, the CDR3 is TGTGCCAGTAGGGTGGGCTTTGGGGGCAATCAGCCCCAGCATTTT. Amino acid sequence: CASRVGFGGNQPQHF. The genes are TRBV19 and TRBJ1-5; D remains unclear. The CDR3 consists of 15 residues. CDR1 is LNHDA, CDR2 SQIVND, per germline (reference sequence). Trimming took off 6 bases at V and 2 bases at J, with 14 bases between the two ends.

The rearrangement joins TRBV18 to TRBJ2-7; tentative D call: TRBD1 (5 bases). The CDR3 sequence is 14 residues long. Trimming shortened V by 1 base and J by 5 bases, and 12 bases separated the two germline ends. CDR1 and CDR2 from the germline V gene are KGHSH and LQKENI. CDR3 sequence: CASSPRGRAHEQYF. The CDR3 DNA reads TGTGCCAGCTCACCACGGGGCAGGGCCCACGAGCAGTACTTC.

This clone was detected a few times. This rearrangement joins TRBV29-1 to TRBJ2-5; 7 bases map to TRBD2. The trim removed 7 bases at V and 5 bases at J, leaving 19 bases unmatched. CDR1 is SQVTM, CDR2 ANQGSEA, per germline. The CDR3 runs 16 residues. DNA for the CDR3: TGCAGCGCCCGCCCGGGTGTTGGTATCGGGGGGGAGACCCAGTACTTC. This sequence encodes CSARPGVGIGGETQYF.

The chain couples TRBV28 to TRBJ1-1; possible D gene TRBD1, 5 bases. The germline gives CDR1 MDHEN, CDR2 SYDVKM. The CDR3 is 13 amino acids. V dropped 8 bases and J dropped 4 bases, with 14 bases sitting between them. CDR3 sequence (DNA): TGTGCCAGCGGGCGGGGGGGACGCACTGAAGCTTTCTTT. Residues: CASGRGGRTEAFF.

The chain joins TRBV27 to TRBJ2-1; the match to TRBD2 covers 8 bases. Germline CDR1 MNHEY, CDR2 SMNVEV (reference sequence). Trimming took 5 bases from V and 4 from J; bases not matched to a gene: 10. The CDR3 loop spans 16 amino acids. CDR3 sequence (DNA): TGTGCCAGCAGTCTTTCGGGCGGGGGGATGTACAATGAGCAGTTCTTC. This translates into CASSLSGGGMYNEQFF.